The rows below give T cell receptor beta chains drawn from one sample of a study of blood T cell repertoires in COVID-19. The repertoire was sequenced with immunoSEQ multiplex PCR; TCRdb's copy has only in-frame clones and lacks some. The data hold about 200,000 clones, with 80% to 90% observed a single time. Sequenced input: PBMCs or T cells enriched from blood (not recorded which). The source is a woman in her twenties or thirties who had been exposed to COVID-19. CDR3s include the opening cysteine and the closing phenylalanine or tryptophan. The order of the fields is clone size, D gene, V gene, J gene, CDR3 DNA, CDR3 protein. A D gene is named only where the DNA matches it firmly. Size is omitted from some rows. Given values are once, few, many or a class for expanded clones.

clone_size: once
d_call: .
v_call: TRBV19
j_call: TRBJ2-3
cdr3_nt: TGTGCCAGTAGTATAGCAGGCACCCACACAGATACGCAGTATTTT
cdr3_aa: CASSIAGTHTDTQYF

clone_size: few
d_call: .
v_call: TRBV14
j_call: TRBJ1-1
cdr3_nt: TGTGCCAGCAGCCCCCGGGGGAGGGGGGGAGGCACTGAAGCTTTCTTT
cdr3_aa: CASSPRGRGGGTEAFF

clone_size: .
d_call: .
v_call: TRBV27
j_call: TRBJ1-2
cdr3_nt: TGTGCCAGCAGTTTACGCAGCGCCTATGGCTACACCTTC
cdr3_aa: CASSLRSAYGYTF

clone_size: .
d_call: TRBD1
v_call: TRBV7-8
j_call: TRBJ2-1
cdr3_nt: TGTGCCAGCAGCAACTGGGGGGACAGGGATAATGAGCAGTTCTTC
cdr3_aa: CASSNWGDRDNEQFF

clone_size: .
d_call: .
v_call: TRBV12-3/TRBV12-4
j_call: TRBJ1-6
cdr3_nt: TGTGCCAGCAGTCCGAGGGAAAGTTCACCCCTCCACTTT
cdr3_aa: CASSPRESSPLHF

clone_size: .
d_call: TRBD1
v_call: TRBV2
j_call: TRBJ2-2
cdr3_nt: TGTGCCAGCAGTGTTGGACAGGGGTTTAACACCGGGGAGCTGTTTTTT
cdr3_aa: CASSVGQGFNTGELFF

clone_size: .
d_call: .
v_call: TRBV18
j_call: TRBJ1-6
cdr3_nt: TGTGCCAGCTCACCACGCGCTAACTCCTATAATTCACCCCTCCACTTT
cdr3_aa: CASSPRANSYNSPLHF

clone_size: few
d_call: .
v_call: TRBV4-1
j_call: TRBJ1-3
cdr3_nt: TGCGCCAGCAGCCCCTCACATGCCTCTGGAAACACCATATATTTT
cdr3_aa: CASSPSHASGNTIYF

clone_size: .
d_call: .
v_call: TRBV4-1
j_call: TRBJ1-1
cdr3_nt: TGCGCCAGCAGCCTGGCAGACAAGAACACTGAAGCTTTCTTT
cdr3_aa: CASSLADKNTEAFF

clone_size: .
d_call: TRBD1
v_call: TRBV9
j_call: TRBJ1-1
cdr3_nt: TGTGCCAGCAGCACGACAGGGGTGGGCACTGAAGCTTTCTTT
cdr3_aa: CASSTTGVGTEAFF

clone_size: .
d_call: .
v_call: TRBV3-1/TRBV3-2
j_call: TRBJ1-1
cdr3_nt: TGTGCCAGCAGCCAAGGAGGGTGGGAAAAAACGTACACTGAAGCTTTCTTT
cdr3_aa: CASSQGGWEKTYTEAFF

clone_size: .
d_call: .
v_call: TRBV7-2
j_call: TRBJ1-2
cdr3_nt: TGTGCCAGCAGCTTAACAGGAGAAGCCTATGGCTACACCTTC
cdr3_aa: CASSLTGEAYGYTF

clone_size: .
d_call: TRBD1
v_call: TRBV6-5
j_call: TRBJ2-7
cdr3_nt: TGTGCCAGCAGCAGACAGGGGATGGGATCGTACGAGCAGTACTTC
cdr3_aa: CASSRQGMGSYEQYF

clone_size: .
d_call: TRBD1
v_call: TRBV9
j_call: TRBJ1-5
cdr3_nt: TGTGCCAGCAGCGCGACAGGGGACAATCAGCCCCAGCATTTT
cdr3_aa: CASSATGDNQPQHF

clone_size: .
d_call: TRBD1
v_call: TRBV7-8
j_call: TRBJ2-7
cdr3_nt: TGTGCCAGCAGGAACCCGGGACAGGGGGCTTACGAGCAGTACTTC
cdr3_aa: CASRNPGQGAYEQYF

clone_size: few
d_call: .
v_call: TRBV12-5
j_call: TRBJ1-4
cdr3_nt: TGTGCTAGTGCACGGAGGGGACGTGAAAAACTGTTTTTT
cdr3_aa: CASARRGREKLFF

clone_size: .
d_call: TRBD1
v_call: TRBV2
j_call: TRBJ2-7
cdr3_nt: TGTGCCAGCAGTGATCCTGGACAGGGGGCGTACGAGCAGTACTTC
cdr3_aa: CASSDPGQGAYEQYF

clone_size: .
d_call: .
v_call: TRBV5-1
j_call: TRBJ1-2
cdr3_nt: TGCGCCAGCAACCTGAGGGGGGGCCTTCAAGGCTACACCTTC
cdr3_aa: CASNLRGGLQGYTF

clone_size: .
d_call: .
v_call: TRBV6-1
j_call: TRBJ1-5
cdr3_nt: TGTGCCAGCAGTGAAGCGAGTGTTCAGCCCCAGCATTTT
cdr3_aa: CASSEASVQPQHF

clone_size: .
d_call: TRBD2
v_call: TRBV12-5
j_call: TRBJ2-3
cdr3_nt: TGTGCTAGTGGTTCCGGACTAGCGGGGCGCACAGATACGCAGTATTTT
cdr3_aa: CASGSGLAGRTDTQYF

clone_size: .
d_call: .
v_call: TRBV24-1
j_call: TRBJ2-2
cdr3_nt: TGTGCCACCGGGGGGAAGGGAGTGAGGACCGGGGAGCTGTTTTTT
cdr3_aa: CATGGKGVRTGELFF

clone_size: .
d_call: .
v_call: TRBV6-1
j_call: TRBJ1-1
cdr3_nt: TGTGCCAGCAGGGCCAGGGAAGAAGCTTTCTTT
cdr3_aa: CASRAREEAFF

clone_size: .
d_call: .
v_call: TRBV2
j_call: TRBJ2-7
cdr3_nt: TGTGCCAGCAGCGGCGGCCCCTACGAGCAGTACTTC
cdr3_aa: CASSGGPYEQYF

clone_size: .
d_call: TRBD1
v_call: TRBV2
j_call: TRBJ1-5
cdr3_nt: TGTGCCAGCAGACCGACAGGGATAGGTCAGCCCCAGCATTTT
cdr3_aa: CASRPTGIGQPQHF

clone_size: few
d_call: TRBD2
v_call: TRBV9
j_call: TRBJ2-3
cdr3_nt: TGTGCCAGCAGCGTAGAGGCTAGCGGGGGGGTACCTAGCACAGATACGCAGTATTTT
cdr3_aa: CASSVEASGGVPSTDTQYF

clone_size: .
d_call: TRBD1
v_call: TRBV2
j_call: TRBJ1-2
cdr3_nt: TGTGCCAGCAGTGAAGACAGGGGAAGTCTAGATGGCTACACCTTC
cdr3_aa: CASSEDRGSLDGYTF

clone_size: .
d_call: TRBD2
v_call: TRBV6-2/TRBV6-3
j_call: TRBJ2-1
cdr3_nt: TGTGCCAGCAGTTCACCGAGACTAGCGGACAATGAGCAGTTCTTC
cdr3_aa: CASSSPRLADNEQFF

clone_size: once
d_call: .
v_call: TRBV6-5
j_call: TRBJ1-4
cdr3_nt: TGTGCCAGCACCCCGAAGGGTCCGGGGGAAAAACTGTTTTTT
cdr3_aa: CASTPKGPGEKLFF